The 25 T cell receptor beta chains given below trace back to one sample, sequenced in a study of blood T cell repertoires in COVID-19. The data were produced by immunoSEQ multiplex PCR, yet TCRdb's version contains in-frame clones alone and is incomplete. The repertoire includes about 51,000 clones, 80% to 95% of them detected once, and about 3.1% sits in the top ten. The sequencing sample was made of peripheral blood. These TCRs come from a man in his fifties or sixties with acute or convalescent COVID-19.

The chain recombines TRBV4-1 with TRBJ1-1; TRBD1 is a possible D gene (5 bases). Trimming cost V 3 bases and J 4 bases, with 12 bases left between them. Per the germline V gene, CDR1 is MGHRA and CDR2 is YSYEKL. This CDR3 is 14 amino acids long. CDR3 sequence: CASSQAGTGTEAFF. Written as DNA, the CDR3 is TGCGCCAGCAGCCAGGCAGGGACTGGCACTGAAGCTTTCTTT.

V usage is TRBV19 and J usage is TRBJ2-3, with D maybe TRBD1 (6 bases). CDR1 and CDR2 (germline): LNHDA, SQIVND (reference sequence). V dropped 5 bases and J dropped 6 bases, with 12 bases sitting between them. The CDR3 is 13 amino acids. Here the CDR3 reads CASSGQHRDTQYF. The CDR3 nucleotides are TGTGCCAGTAGTGGACAGCACCGGGATACGCAGTATTTT.

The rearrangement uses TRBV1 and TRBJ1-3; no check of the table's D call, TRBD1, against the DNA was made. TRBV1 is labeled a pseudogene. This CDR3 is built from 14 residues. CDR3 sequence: CTSSTQGYGNTIYF. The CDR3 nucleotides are TGCACCAGCAGCACACAGGGCTATGGAAACACCATATATTTT.

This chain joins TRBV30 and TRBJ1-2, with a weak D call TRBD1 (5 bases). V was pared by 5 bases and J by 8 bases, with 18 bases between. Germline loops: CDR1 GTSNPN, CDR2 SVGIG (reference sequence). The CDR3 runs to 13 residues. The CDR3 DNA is TGTGCCTGGTCCCAGGGCCCAACAAGGGGCTACACCTTC. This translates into CAWSQGPTRGYTF.

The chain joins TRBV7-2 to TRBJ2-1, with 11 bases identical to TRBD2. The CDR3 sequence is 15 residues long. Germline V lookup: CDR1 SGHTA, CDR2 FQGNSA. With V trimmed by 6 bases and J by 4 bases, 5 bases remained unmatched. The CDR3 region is CASRKTSGEYNEQFF. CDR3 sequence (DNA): TGTGCCAGCAGGAAGACTAGCGGGGAATACAATGAGCAGTTCTTC.

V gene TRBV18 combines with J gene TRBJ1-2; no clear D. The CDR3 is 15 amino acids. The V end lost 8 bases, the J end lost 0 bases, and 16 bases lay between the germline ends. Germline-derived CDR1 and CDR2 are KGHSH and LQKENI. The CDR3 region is CASTSRGKANYGYTF. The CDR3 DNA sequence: TGTGCCAGCACAAGCCGAGGCAAAGCTAACTATGGCTACACCTTC.

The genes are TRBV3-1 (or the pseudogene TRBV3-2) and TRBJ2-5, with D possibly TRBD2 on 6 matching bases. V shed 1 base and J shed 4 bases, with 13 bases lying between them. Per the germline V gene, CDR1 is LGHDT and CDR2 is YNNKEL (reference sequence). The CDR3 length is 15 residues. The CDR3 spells CASSQVEGPLETQYF. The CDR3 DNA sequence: TGTGCCAGCAGCCAAGTGGAGGGGCCTTTAGAGACCCAGTACTTC.

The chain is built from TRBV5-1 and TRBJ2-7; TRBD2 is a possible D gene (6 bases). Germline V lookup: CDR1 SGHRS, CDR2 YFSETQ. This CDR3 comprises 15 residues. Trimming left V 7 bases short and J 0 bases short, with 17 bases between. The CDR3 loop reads CASPRGKRISYEQYF. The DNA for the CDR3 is TGCGCCAGCCCCCGCGGGAAACGTATCTCCTACGAGCAGTACTTC.

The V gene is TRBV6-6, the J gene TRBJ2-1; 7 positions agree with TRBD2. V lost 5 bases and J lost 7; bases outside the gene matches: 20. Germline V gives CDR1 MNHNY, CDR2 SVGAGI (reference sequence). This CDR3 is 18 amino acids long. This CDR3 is CASSQTSGGTPVRNEQFF. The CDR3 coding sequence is TGTGCCAGCAGTCAAACCTCGGGGGGAACTCCCGTTAGAAATGAGCAGTTCTTC.

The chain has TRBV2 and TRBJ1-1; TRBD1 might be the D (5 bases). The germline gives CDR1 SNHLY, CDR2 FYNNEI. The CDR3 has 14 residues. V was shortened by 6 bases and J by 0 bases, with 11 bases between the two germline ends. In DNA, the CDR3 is TGTGCCAGCAGAGCCGACAGTATGAACACTGAAGCTTTCTTT. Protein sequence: CASRADSMNTEAFF.

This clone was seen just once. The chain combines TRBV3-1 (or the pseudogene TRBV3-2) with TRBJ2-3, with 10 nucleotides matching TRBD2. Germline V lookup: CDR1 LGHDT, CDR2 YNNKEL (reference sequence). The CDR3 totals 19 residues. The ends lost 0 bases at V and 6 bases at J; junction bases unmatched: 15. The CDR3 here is CASSQDLASGGFGGDTQYF. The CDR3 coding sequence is TGTGCCAGCAGCCAAGATCTCGCTAGCGGGGGCTTCGGCGGGGATACGCAGTATTTT.

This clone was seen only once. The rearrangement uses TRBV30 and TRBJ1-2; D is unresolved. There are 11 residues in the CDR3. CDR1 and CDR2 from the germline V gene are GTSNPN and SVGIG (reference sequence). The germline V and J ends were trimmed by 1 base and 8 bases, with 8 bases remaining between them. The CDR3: CAWSGDSGYTF. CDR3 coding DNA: TGTGCCTGGAGTGGAGACTCGGGCTACACCTTC.

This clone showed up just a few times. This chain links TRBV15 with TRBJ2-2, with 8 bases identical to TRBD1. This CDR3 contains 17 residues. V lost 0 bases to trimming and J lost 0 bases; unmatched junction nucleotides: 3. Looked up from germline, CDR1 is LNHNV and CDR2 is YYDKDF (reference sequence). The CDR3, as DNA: TGTGCCACCAGCAGAGACCGGGGACAGGCGAACACCGGGGAGCTGTTTTTT. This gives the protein CATSRDRGQANTGELFF.

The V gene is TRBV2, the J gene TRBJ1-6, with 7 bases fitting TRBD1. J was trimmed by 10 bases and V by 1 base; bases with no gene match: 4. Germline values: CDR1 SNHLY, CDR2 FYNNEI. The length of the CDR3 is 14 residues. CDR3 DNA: TGTGCCAGCAGTGAAGAGGGGGCTTGGTCACCCCTCCACTTT. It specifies CASSEEGAWSPLHF. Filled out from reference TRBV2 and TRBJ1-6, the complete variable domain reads EPEVTQTPSHQVTQMGQEVILRCVPISNHLYFYWYRQILGQKVEFLVSFYNNEISEKSEIFDDQFSVERPDGSNFTLKIRSTKLEDSAMYFCASSEEGAWSPLHFGNGTRLTVT.

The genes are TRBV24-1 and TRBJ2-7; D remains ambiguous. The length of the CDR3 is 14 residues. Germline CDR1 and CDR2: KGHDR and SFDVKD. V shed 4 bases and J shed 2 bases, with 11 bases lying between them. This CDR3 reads CATSEPLPPYEQYF. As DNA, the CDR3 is TGTGCCACCAGTGAACCGCTACCACCCTACGAGCAGTACTTC.

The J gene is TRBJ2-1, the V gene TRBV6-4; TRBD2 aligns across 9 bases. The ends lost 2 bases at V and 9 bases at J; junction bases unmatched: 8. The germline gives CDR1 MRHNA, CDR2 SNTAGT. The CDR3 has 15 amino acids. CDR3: CASSDNGLAGTEQFF. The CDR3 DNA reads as TGTGCCAGCAGTGACAATGGGCTAGCGGGGACTGAGCAGTTCTTC.

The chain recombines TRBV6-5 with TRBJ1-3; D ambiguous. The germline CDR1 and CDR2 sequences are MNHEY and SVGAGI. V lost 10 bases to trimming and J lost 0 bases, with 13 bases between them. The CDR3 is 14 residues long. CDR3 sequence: CATASLYSGNTIYF. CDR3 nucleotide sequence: TGTGCCACCGCTAGCCTGTACTCTGGAAACACCATATATTTT.

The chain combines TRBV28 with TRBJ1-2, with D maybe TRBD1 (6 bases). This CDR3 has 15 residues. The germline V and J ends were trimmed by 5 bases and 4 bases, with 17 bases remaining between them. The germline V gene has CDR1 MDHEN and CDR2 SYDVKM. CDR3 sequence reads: CASSRDTRGGYGYTF. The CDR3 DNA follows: TGTGCCAGCAGTCGGGACACCCGAGGGGGCTATGGCTACACCTTC.

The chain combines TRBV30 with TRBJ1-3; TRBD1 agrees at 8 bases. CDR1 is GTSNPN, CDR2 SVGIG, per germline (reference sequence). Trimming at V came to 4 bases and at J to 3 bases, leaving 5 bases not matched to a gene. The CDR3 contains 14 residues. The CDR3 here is CAWKTGGNGNTIYF. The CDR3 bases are TGTGCCTGGAAAACAGGGGGAAATGGAAACACCATATATTTT.

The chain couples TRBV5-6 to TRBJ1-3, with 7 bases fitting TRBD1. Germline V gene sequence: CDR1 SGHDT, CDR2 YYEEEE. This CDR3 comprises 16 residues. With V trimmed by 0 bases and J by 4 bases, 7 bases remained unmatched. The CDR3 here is CASSLGTTGRGNTIYF. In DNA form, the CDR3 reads TGTGCCAGCAGCTTGGGAACGACAGGGAGAGGAAACACCATATATTTT. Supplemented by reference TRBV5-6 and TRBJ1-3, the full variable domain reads DAGVTQSPTHLIKTRGQQVTLRCSPKSGHDTVSWYQQALGQGPQFIFQYYEEEERQRGNFPDRFSGHQFPNYSSELNVNALLLGDSALYLCASSLGTTGRGNTIYFGEGSWLTVV.

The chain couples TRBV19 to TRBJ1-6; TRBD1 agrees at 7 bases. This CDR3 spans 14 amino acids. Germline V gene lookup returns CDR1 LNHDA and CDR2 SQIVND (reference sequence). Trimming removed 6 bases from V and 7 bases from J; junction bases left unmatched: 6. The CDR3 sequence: CASRPGGSNSPLHF. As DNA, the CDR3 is TGTGCCAGTAGACCAGGGGGTTCGAATTCACCCCTCCACTTT.

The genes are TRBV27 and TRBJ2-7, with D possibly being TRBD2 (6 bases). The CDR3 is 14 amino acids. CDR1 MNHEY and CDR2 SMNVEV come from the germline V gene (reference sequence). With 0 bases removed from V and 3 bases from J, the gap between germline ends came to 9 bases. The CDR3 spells CASSLSGTLYEQYF. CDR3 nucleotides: TGTGCCAGCAGTTTATCCGGGACTCTCTACGAGCAGTACTTC.

This CDR3 reads CATSDTGTYEQYF. The CDR3 DNA sequence: TGTGCCACCAGTGACACTGGGACTTACGAGCAGTACTTC. The chain uses TRBV24-1 and TRBJ2-7; weak D call: TRBD2 (6 bases). The ends were cut back, 4 bases at V and 4 bases at J, with 10 bases in the middle. This CDR3 contains 13 residues. The germline gives CDR1 KGHDR, CDR2 SFDVKD.

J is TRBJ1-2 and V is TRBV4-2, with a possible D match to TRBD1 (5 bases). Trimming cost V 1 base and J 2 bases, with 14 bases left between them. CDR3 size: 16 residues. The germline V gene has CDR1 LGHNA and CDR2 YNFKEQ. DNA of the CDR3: TGTGCCAGCAGCCAAGCGCCGCAGGGCGAGAACTATGGCTACACCTTC. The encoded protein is CASSQAPQGENYGYTF.

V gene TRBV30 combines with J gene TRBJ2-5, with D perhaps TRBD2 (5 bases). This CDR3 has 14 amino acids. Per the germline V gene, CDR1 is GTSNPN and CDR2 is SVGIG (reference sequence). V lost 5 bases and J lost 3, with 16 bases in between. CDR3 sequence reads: CAWGVGLEEETQYF. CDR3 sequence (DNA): TGTGCCTGGGGAGTGGGGTTGGAGGAAGAGACCCAGTACTTC.